These 20 T cell receptor beta chains were all obtained from the same sample, sequenced in a study of blood T cells in healthy people across ages. The use of a sample-barcoded 5' primer and a J-beta primer mix characterized a second PCR of roughly 6 to 11 cycles. One entry per CDR3 protein results from TCRdb running MiXCR on the 5' RACE reads. The repertoire holds 920,000 or so distinct CDR3 sequences, under 45% seen once, with approximately 19% in the top ten. The sequencing input was blood. The receptors here all came from an older woman in good health.

V usage is TRBV7-6 and J usage is TRBJ2-1, with 10 bases aligning to TRBD2. The end of the DNA fits TRBJ2-7 better, so the J call may be wrong. CDR3 size: 15 residues. Looked up from germline, CDR1 is SGHVS and CDR2 is FNYEAQ. The CDR3 region is CASSITSGAHNEQYF. Written as DNA, the CDR3 is TGTGCCAGCAGCATCACTAGCGGGGCCCACAATGAGCAGTACTTC.

The rearrangement uses TRBV3-1 and TRBJ2-3; D is unresolved. The CDR3 sequence is 12 residues long. Deletions cut 7 bases from V and 4 bases from J, with 9 bases between. Germline CDR1 and CDR2: LGHDT and YNNKEL (reference sequence). CDR3 sequence (DNA): TGTGCCAGCAACTACACTGCAGATACGCAGTATTTT. This encodes CASNYTADTQYF.

The V call is TRBV5-1, the J call TRBJ2-1; 8 nucleotides line up with TRBD2. Germline lookup yields CDR1 SGHRS and CDR2 YFSETQ. V lost 5 bases, J lost 8 bases, and 9 bases stayed unmatched. The CDR3 has 14 residues. CDR3 sequence reads: CASRMGLESDEQFF. CDR3 in DNA: TGCGCCAGCAGGATGGGACTAGAGTCCGATGAGCAGTTCTTC.

This chain links TRBV6-5 with TRBJ2-1; 10 nucleotides agree with TRBD2. Germline V gene lookup returns CDR1 MNHEY and CDR2 SVGAGI. Trimming cost V 1 base and J 8 bases; bases outside gene matches: 11. There are 17 residues in the CDR3. The CDR3 sequence: CASSYWASGGRPYEQFF. The DNA for the CDR3 is TGTGCCAGCAGTTACTGGGCTAGCGGGGGCCGGCCGTATGAGCAGTTCTTC.

This clonotype has just a few counts. This chain connects TRBV15 to TRBJ2-5, with 13 nucleotides matching TRBD2. The CDR3 contains 16 residues. V dropped 5 bases and J dropped 4; count of bases not matched to a gene: 7. Germline CDR1 LNHNV, CDR2 YYDKDF (reference sequence). CDR3 loop: CATSRPGLAGRETQYF. The DNA for the CDR3 is TGTGCCACCAGCCGACCGGGACTAGCGGGAAGAGAGACCCAGTACTTC.

This clonotype came up a few times. V is TRBV28 and J is TRBJ2-6; D remains unclear. Trimming shortened V by 7 bases and J by 1 base, and 11 bases separated the two germline ends. The length of the CDR3 is 15 residues. CDR1 is MDHEN and CDR2 is SYDVKM in the germline V gene. Here the CDR3 reads CASKFIGSGANVLTF. As DNA, the CDR3 is TGTGCCAGCAAGTTTATCGGTTCTGGGGCCAACGTCCTGACTTTC.

A few counts support this clonotype. CDR3 loop: CASSQGLAGAAYEQYF. The DNA of the CDR3 is TGTGCCAGCAGTCAGGGACTAGCGGGAGCGGCCTACGAGCAGTACTTC. V is TRBV27 and J is TRBJ2-7, with TRBD2 identical over 14 bases. The germline V gene encodes CDR1 MNHEY and CDR2 SMNVEV (reference sequence). The CDR3 runs 16 residues. J was trimmed by 2 bases and V by 5 bases; bases with no gene match: 5.

V and J are TRBV9 and TRBJ2-5; D remains unclear. The CDR3 spans 17 residues. CDR1 and CDR2 (germline): SGDLS, YYNGEE. Trimming left V 4 bases short and J 11 bases short, with 30 bases between. In DNA, the CDR3 is TGTGCCAGCAGCCCTTCCGCGGCCCCCTCTGAATACAATGAGCAGTACTTC. This gives the protein CASSPSAAPSEYNEQYF.

The rearrangement links TRBV24-1 to TRBJ2-1; D not certain. The V gene's germline CDR1 is KGHDR and CDR2 SFDVKD. Trimming pared 5 bases from V and 7 bases from J, leaving 8 bases between. The CDR3 is 12 residues long. The CDR3 reads CATSGPNNEQFF. The CDR3 nucleotides are TGTGCCACCAGTGGGCCGAATAATGAGCAGTTCTTC.

This clonotype has a handful of counts. V and J are TRBV9 and TRBJ2-3; perhaps TRBD2 as D (5 bases). This CDR3 region has 13 residues. V lost 0 bases, J lost 3 bases, and 5 bases lay in between. The germline gives CDR1 SGDLS, CDR2 YYNGEE. The CDR3 here is CASSVGETDTQYF. The DNA for the CDR3 is TGTGCCAGCAGCGTAGGGGAGACAGATACGCAGTATTTT. The full variable domain, in which reference TRBV9 and TRBJ2-3 provide the parts outside the CDR3, is DSGVTQTPKHLITATGQRVTLRCSPRSGDLSVYWYQQSLDQGLQFLIQYYNGEERAKGNILERFSAQQFPDLHSELNLSSLELGDSALYFCASSVGETDTQYFGPGTRLTVL.

The chain links TRBV6-5 to TRBJ2-5; TRBD1 matches at 8 bases. The J call may be mistaken, given a closer DNA end match to TRBJ2-7. The CDR3 has 14 amino acids. Per germline, CDR1 MNHEY and CDR2 SVGAGI. The CDR3 sequence is CASSYGTGTREQYF. For the CDR3, the DNA is TGTGCCAGCAGTTACGGGACAGGAACCCGCGAGCAGTACTTC.

The rearrangement joins TRBV25-1 to TRBJ1-2; TRBD1 is a possible D gene (5 bases). In germline, CDR1 is MGHDK, CDR2 SYGVNS. V was clipped by 3 bases and J by 8 bases, with 16 bases between them. The CDR3 has 14 amino acids. CDR3 nucleotide sequence: TGTGCCAGCAGTGAGCGGGGGATGGTCGGCGGCTACACCTTC. Translating gives CASSERGMVGGYTF.

The chain joins TRBV3-1 to TRBJ1-2, with D perhaps matching TRBD1 (5 bases). Germline V gene data show CDR1 as LGHDT and CDR2 as YNNKEL (reference sequence). The CDR3 is 16 amino acids. The ends were cut back, 3 bases at V and 4 bases at J, with 18 bases in the middle. The CDR3 nucleotides read TGTGCCAGCAGCCAGATTGGAGACAGTAGGGGCTATGGCTACACCTTC. Residues: CASSQIGDSRGYGYTF.

In its sample, this clonotype was seen many times. The rearrangement joins TRBV7-3 to TRBJ2-7; 8 nucleotides match TRBD2. The CDR3 covers 16 residues. Germline trimming cut 2 bases from V and 4 bases from J; bases unmatched to any gene: 10. CDR1 is SGHTA and CDR2 is FQGTGA in the germline V gene. Here the CDR3 DNA reads TGTGCCAGCAGCTTAGGTCGAGCGGGAGAGGGTTACGAGCAGTACTTC. It yields the protein CASSLGRAGEGYEQYF.

The chain combines TRBV5-1 with TRBJ2-5; D is undetermined. The germline gives CDR1 SGHRS, CDR2 YFSETQ. Trimming removed 4 bases at V and 5 bases at J, with 12 bases between. This CDR3 is built from 13 residues. The CDR3 coding sequence is TGCGCCAGCAGCCGCCCGGAACCGGAGACCCAGTACTTC. It yields the protein CASSRPEPETQYF.

Many counts were recorded for this clonotype. The chain combines TRBV29-1 with TRBJ2-1; 11 bases align to TRBD2. V trimming: 6 bases; J trimming: 10 bases; junction bases outside the gene matches: 5. This CDR3 is built from 12 residues. Germline V gives CDR1 SQVTM, CDR2 ANQGSEA. In nucleotides, the CDR3 is TGCAGCGTACTAGCGGGAGTACGGGAGCAGTTCTTC. Translating gives CSVLAGVREQFF.

Comment on this clonotype: One end of the junction is discordant with germline, which a read error may explain. The chain recombines TRBV20-1 with TRBJ2-5; 9 bases fit TRBD1. The CDR3 has 16 residues. Per germline, CDR1 DFQATT and CDR2 SNEGSKA (reference sequence). In DNA form, the CDR3 reads TGCAGTGCTAGAGAACCGGGACAGGGACTGGGAGAGGCCCAGTACTTC. Its protein is CSAREPGQGLGEAQYF.

The chain recombines TRBV7-9 with TRBJ2-7; D possibly corresponds to TRBD1 (6 bases). Trimming pared 2 bases from V and 2 bases from J, leaving 10 bases between. The CDR3 is made up of 14 amino acids. Germline assignment: CDR1 SEHNR and CDR2 FQNEAQ (reference sequence). The CDR3 bases are TGTGCCAGCAGCTTAACGGACAGACCCTACGAGCAGTACTTC. It codes for CASSLTDRPYEQYF.

This clonotype came up a few times. V is TRBV21-1 and J is TRBJ2-4. The end of the DNA aligns better with TRBJ2-7, so the J call may be wrong. TRBV21-1 is an annotated pseudogene. The CDR3 has 13 amino acids. CDR3 nucleotides: TGTGCCAGCAGCACAACGAAGTTATACGAGCAGTACTTC. This gives the protein CASSTTKLYEQYF.

This clonotype came up a few times. The CDR3 bases are TGTGCCAGCAGCGTAGAGGGGGGAGTTTACCACGAGCAGTACTTC. Protein sequence: CASSVEGGVYHEQYF. This chain uses TRBV9 with TRBJ2-7; tentatively, D is TRBD1 or TRBD2 (6 bases each). Trimming shortened V by 0 bases and J by 5 bases, and 15 bases separated the two germline ends. This CDR3 has 15 amino acids. Germline assignment: CDR1 SGDLS and CDR2 YYNGEE. Variable domain in full (rest from reference TRBV9 and TRBJ2-7): DSGVTQTPKHLITATGQRVTLRCSPRSGDLSVYWYQQSLDQGLQFLIQYYNGEERAKGNILERFSAQQFPDLHSELNLSSLELGDSALYFCASSVEGGVYHEQYFGPGTRLTVT.